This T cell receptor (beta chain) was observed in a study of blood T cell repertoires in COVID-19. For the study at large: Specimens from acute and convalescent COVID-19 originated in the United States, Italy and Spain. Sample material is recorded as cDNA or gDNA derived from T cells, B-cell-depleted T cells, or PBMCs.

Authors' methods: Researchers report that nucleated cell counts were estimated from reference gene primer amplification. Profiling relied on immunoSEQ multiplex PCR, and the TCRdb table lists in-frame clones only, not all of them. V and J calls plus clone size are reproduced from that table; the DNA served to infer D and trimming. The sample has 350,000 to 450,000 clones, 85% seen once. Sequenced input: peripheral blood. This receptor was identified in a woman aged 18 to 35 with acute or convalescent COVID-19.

CDR3 region: CASSQEERVGTSGYNEQFF. The DNA of the CDR3 is TGTGCCAGCAGCCAAGAAGAACGGGTCGGGACTAGCGGGTACAATGAGCAGTTCTTC. V and J are TRBV3-1 (or the pseudogene TRBV3-2) and TRBJ2-1, with 12 bases aligning to TRBD2. Germline CDR1 and CDR2: LGHDT and YNNKEL (reference sequence). Trimming at V came to 0 bases and at J to 4 bases, leaving 10 bases not matched to a gene. The CDR3 totals 19 residues.